This T cell receptor (beta chain) is from a study of shared clonotypes between healthy human individuals (dated by TCRdb to about 2020). Describing the broader study: A couple of women and three men aged 18 to 49 years were included in the cohort. To increase sequencing depth and limit assay-specific biases, different laboratories used diverse techniques to prepare libraries and sequence TCR repertoires. To estimate repertoire size and how much clonotypes are shared between individuals, the study performed deep sequencing of blood TCR repertoires from a few healthy adults. Each donor's leukapheresis produced roughly between roughly 0.85 and 10 billion PBMCs. For each donor, CD4 naive and CD4 memory were each given three plates, CD8 naive was given two plates, and CD8 memory was given one plate. Overall study results and their limits: Even with the large sequencing depth, rarefaction of the sorted-subset datasets indicated that sequencing was incomplete. Pairwise subsampling indicated that sequencing depth was expected to affect the degree of clonotype sharing among donors. Sampling was restricted to blood, and TCR repertoires in tissues likely differ from the TCR repertoires found in blood. Compared with non-shared clonotypes, the clonotypes found in all four sorted-subset donors had higher generation probabilities. The genetic and exposure-history diversity represented was limited by the small number of donors. About 4.5% of naive CD4, around 3.5% of naive CD8, 2.3% of memory CD4, and 0.4% of memory CD8 clonotypes were shared across several donors. Naive subsets generally had larger estimated clonotype richness than memory subsets did.

Concerning this clone: No antigen is known for it. There are no base qualities to consult, and no much larger clone falls within one base.

TCR CDR3 regions were amplified from genomic DNA by multiplex PCR using the deep immunoSEQ assay. Genomic DNA extracted from each cell subset was distributed evenly over all wells of several immunoSEQ 96-well plates, and each plate served as one replicate. For sorted subsets, approximately 210 ng genomic DNA, equal to tens of thousands of T cell genomes, was loaded into each replicate PCR. Purified libraries were quantified with a Qubit 3.0 fluorometer, sized on a Bioanalyzer 2100, and re-quantified with the KAPA Library Quantification kit. Every immunoSEQ 96-well plate was sequenced on a dedicated single-read 150-cycle Illumina NextSeq 550 flow cell. The original methods were these. The immunoSEQ output contained only junctional sequences without quality scores, so filtering could not match that applied to full-length reads. Sequences were annotated with PyIR, a Python wrapper for IgBLAST v1.9, using IMGT germline references to assign V/J genes and CDR3. Reads were removed for weak V/J assignments (E-value above 1e-6), missing CDR3, stop codons, out-of-frame junctions, or ambiguous translated residues. V3J clonotypes were defined as sequences sharing the same inferred V gene, J gene, and CDR3 amino acid sequence. The percentage overlap between two repertoires was calculated by dividing the number of shared unique clonotypes by the size of the smaller repertoire. Three approaches were used to assess repertoire richness: RTK rarefaction, the Chao1 estimator, and Recon v2.1 estimates of unobserved clonotypes. Generation probabilities for all TCRbeta clonotypes obtained by the gDNA method from a few donors were computed using OLGA. TCRdb limited this immuneACCESS table to in-frame rearrangements with V and J called. A share of clones is missing; checked studies link under half to unresolved V genes, and the rest is unexplained. That table is the source of V, J and clone size, and D and trimming were worked out from the DNA. The sample profile shows under 700,000 clones; roughly 95% of them were found once. Around 0.11% of the sample comes from the top ten.

The CDR3 starts with the cysteine, ends with the phenylalanine, and has 15 residues. This entry keeps only the CDR3 DNA: 45 bases, framed from base 1. V is shortened by 3 bases, J by 5 bases, and the region joining them spans 16 bases. Taken from the germline V gene, the CDR1 and CDR2 loops are SGHVS and FQNEAQ. CD8 naive samples were CD45RO-negative cells positively selected for CCR7, giving a CD45RA+CCR7+ population that excluded TemRA cells. The donors were healthy, HIV-negative adults with no recently reported acute infections or vaccinations. All donors were Caucasian adults living in Nashville, Tennessee, USA. Blood was obtained by leukapheresis, after which PBMCs were separated by Ficoll-Histopaque density gradient centrifugation and cryopreserved in liquid nitrogen vapor phase. Purity and quantity of every magnetically sorted T cell population were checked by analytical flow cytometry. Genomic DNA was isolated from every sorted fraction and measured by UV absorbance on a Nanodrop 2000c.

The material sequenced was naive CD8+ T cells sorted from blood. According to the study, the label for this sample's cell subset or site signals: CD45RA+CCR7+. This clonotype was sampled from a woman aged 30 to 39 in good health. The V and J genes are TRBV7-8 and TRBJ1-1; no D gene is confidently identified. The CDR3 region reads CASSFPGEGRTEAFF. The base sequence is TGTGCCAGCAGCTTCCCCGGGGAGGGAAGGACTGAAGCTTTCTTT.